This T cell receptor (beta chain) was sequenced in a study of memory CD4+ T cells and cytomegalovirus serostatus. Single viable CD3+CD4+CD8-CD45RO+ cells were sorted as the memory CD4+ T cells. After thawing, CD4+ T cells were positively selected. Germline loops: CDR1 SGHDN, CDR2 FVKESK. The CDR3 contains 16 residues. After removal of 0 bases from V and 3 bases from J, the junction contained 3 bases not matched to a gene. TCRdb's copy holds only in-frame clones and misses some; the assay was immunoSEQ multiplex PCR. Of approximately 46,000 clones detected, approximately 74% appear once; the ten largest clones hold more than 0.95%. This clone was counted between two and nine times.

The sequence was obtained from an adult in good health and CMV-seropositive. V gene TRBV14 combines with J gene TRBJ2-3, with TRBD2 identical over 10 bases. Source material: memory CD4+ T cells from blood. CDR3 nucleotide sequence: TGTGCCAGCAGCCAAGAAAGGGGACTAGCGACAGATACGCAGTATTTT. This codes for CASSQERGLATDTQYF.